A selection of T cell receptor beta chains follows, all from one sample in a study of cytomegalovirus exposure and HLA in healthy donors. Produced via immunoSEQ multiplex PCR; TCRdb's table is partial and in-frame only. The repertoire consists of 160,000 or so clones, with roughly 82% occurring once and the leading ten covering about 10%. The source material was PBMCs. Every receptor here comes from a man aged 45-65 years in good health and CMV-seropositive. Each CDR3 is given with its conserved first and last residue. D genes are given only for firm matches. Clone size is stated in some rows and not others, as once, few, many or a class when expanded.

cdr3_length | j_call | d_call | v_call | clone_size | cdr3_nt | cdr3_aa
15 | TRBJ2-7 | TRBD2 | TRBV11-2 | . | TGTGCCAGCAGCTCCTCCGGGACTAACTCCTACGAGCAGTACTTC | CASSSSGTNSYEQYF
14 | TRBJ2-7 | . | TRBV5-1 | once | TGCGCCAGCAGCTTGGCCACAGGGATCAACGAGCAGTACTTC | CASSLATGINEQYF
14 | TRBJ2-1 | . | TRBV7-2 | . | TGTGCCAGCAGCTTTGGGGGGAGTAACAATGAGCAGTTCTTC | CASSFGGSNNEQFF
15 | TRBJ1-2 | . | TRBV11-2 | . | TGTGCCAGCAGCCCGACGGCAGGGGATGGGGGAGGCTACACCTTC | CASSPTAGDGGGYTF
13 | TRBJ1-1 | . | TRBV28 | . | TGTGCCAGCAGTTTAACAATTTCTACTGAAGCTTTCTTT | CASSLTISTEAFF
13 | TRBJ2-3 | . | TRBV11-1 | few | TGTGCCAGCAGCTCCCCTACAGTTGATACGCAGTATTTT | CASSSPTVDTQYF
14 | TRBJ2-3 | . | TRBV7-9 | . | TGTGCCAGCAGCTTACAGCGGACCACAGATACGCAGTATTTT | CASSLQRTTDTQYF
11 | TRBJ1-2 | . | TRBV29-1 | . | TGCAGCGTTGGGGCCCAACAAGTTCCGACCTTC | CSVGAQQVPTF
15 | TRBJ2-1 | TRBD2 | TRBV19 | . | TGTGCCAGTAAGAAGACTAGCGGGGGGGTGAGTGAGCAGTTCTTC | CASKKTSGGVSEQFF
16 | TRBJ2-3 | TRBD1 | TRBV27 | . | TGTGCCAGCAGAACCAAACAGGGGGCGAGCACAGATACGCAGTATTTT | CASRTKQGASTDTQYF
13 | TRBJ1-1 | . | TRBV19 | . | TGTGCCAGTAGTATAGGGTCGGGCACTGAAGCTTTCTTT | CASSIGSGTEAFF
16 | TRBJ1-3 | . | TRBV7-9 | . | TGTGCCAGCAGCCCGATCCGAGAGGCCTCTGGAAACACCATATATTTT | CASSPIREASGNTIYF
12 | TRBJ1-1 | . | TRBV6-1 | . | TGTGCCAGCAGTAGGGGAAACACTGAAGCTTTCTTT | CASSRGNTEAFF
15 | TRBJ2-2 | TRBD2 | TRBV4-2 | . | TGTGCCAGCAGTTGGACTAGCGGGGCCACCGGGGAGCTGTTTTTT | CASSWTSGATGELFF
14 | TRBJ2-5 | TRBD2 | TRBV5-1 | . | TGCGCCAGCAGCCTAGCGGGAGATCAAGAGACCCAGTACTTC | CASSLAGDQETQYF
14 | TRBJ2-1 | TRBD2 | TRBV5-1 | . | TGCGCCAGCACTGCTAGCGGGAGGGTTAGTGAGCAGTTCTTC | CASTASGRVSEQFF
15 | TRBJ2-2 | . | TRBV5-1 | . | TGCGCCAGCAGCTTGGAAGGGGGGAACACCGGGGAGCTGTTTTTT | CASSLEGGNTGELFF
15 | TRBJ1-2 | TRBD1 | TRBV28 | . | TGTGCCAGCAGTCCAGTGGGGGACAGTTTCTATGGCTACACCTTC | CASSPVGDSFYGYTF
14 | TRBJ1-2 | . | TRBV6-4 | . | TGTGCCAGCAGTGAGAGTATCCCGGCGGATGGCTACACCTTC | CASSESIPADGYTF
14 | TRBJ1-6 | . | TRBV6-6 | . | TGTGCCAGCATGGTCCCCCAGGGTCAATCACCCCTCCACTTT | CASMVPQGQSPLHF
14 | TRBJ2-7 | . | TRBV2 | once | TGTGCCAGCAGGGAAAGGGGTGGAGGGTACGAGCAGTACTTC | CASRERGGGYEQYF
15 | TRBJ2-7 | . | TRBV21-1 | . | TGTGCCAGCAGCAAAAAGGGAGAACAGGGTGGCGAGCAGTACTTC | CASSKKGEQGGEQYF
14 | TRBJ1-6 | . | TRBV7-9 | few | TGTGCCAGCAGCCCACAGAGCAATAATTCACCCCTCCACTTT | CASSPQSNNSPLHF
20 | TRBJ2-1 | TRBD2 | TRBV4-1 | . | TGCGCCAGCAGCCAAGACACCTCGGCTAGCGGGAGTAGGGCCTACAATGAGCAGTTCTTC | CASSQDTSASGSRAYNEQFF
13 | TRBJ2-7 | . | TRBV4-3 | . | TGCGCCAGCAGCCCAGATCCGGACAGCGAGCAGTACTTC | CASSPDPDSEQYF
15 | TRBJ1-5 | TRBD1 | TRBV6-6 | . | TGTGCCAGCCAACGGACAGGGGGCGGCAATCAGCCCCAGCATTTT | CASQRTGGGNQPQHF
16 | TRBJ1-2 | . | TRBV19 | . | TGTGCCAGTAGTATTTTAGGACAGCGACCATACTATGGCTACACCTTC | CASSILGQRPYYGYTF
14 | TRBJ2-1 | . | TRBV6-1 | . | TGTGCCAGCGTTACGATGGGGGGCTACAATGAGCAGTTCTTC | CASVTMGGYNEQFF
12 | TRBJ1-2 | . | TRBV28 | . | TGTGCCAGCAGACAGATGAACTATGGCTACACCTTC | CASRQMNYGYTF
13 | TRBJ1-4 | . | TRBV5-1 | . | TGCGCCAGCAGAGAGGGTATTAATGAAAAACTGTTTTTT | CASREGINEKLFF
15 | TRBJ2-7 | TRBD1 | TRBV6-5 | . | TGTGCCAGCAATCCGGGACAGGGGTCAGTCTACGAGCAGTACTTC | CASNPGQGSVYEQYF
18 | TRBJ1-4 | TRBD1 | TRBV11-2 | once | TGTGCCAGCAGCTTAGCCCTCAAACAGGGGCGGGCTAATGAAAAACTGTTTTTT | CASSLALKQGRANEKLFF
15 | TRBJ2-1 | . | TRBV5-4 | . | TGTGCCAGCAGCTTGAACAGCCTATCGTACAATGAGCAGTTCTTC | CASSLNSLSYNEQFF
16 | TRBJ2-3 | TRBD1 | TRBV28 | . | TGTGCCAGCAGTTCCCCCAGGACAGGGTATGCAGATACGCAGTATTTT | CASSSPRTGYADTQYF
14 | TRBJ2-2 | . | TRBV6-1 | . | TGTGCCAGCAGTCATACAGGGAACACCGGGGAGCTGTTTTTT | CASSHTGNTGELFF
15 | TRBJ2-1 | . | TRBV19 | . | TGTGCCAGTAGTATAGGGGGGGGGCGGGCGAATGAGCAGTTCTTC | CASSIGGGRANEQFF
14 | TRBJ2-3 | . | TRBV30 | . | TGTGCCTGGAGTTTTGGACTTAGCACAGATACGCAGTATTTT | CAWSFGLSTDTQYF
14 | TRBJ2-7 | TRBD1 | TRBV6-5 | few | TGTGCCAGCAGACAGACAGGGAATTACTACGAGCAGTACTTC | CASRQTGNYYEQYF
12 | TRBJ1-2 | . | TRBV7-2 | . | TGTGCCAGCAGCCGCGACTTCTATGGCTACACCTTC | CASSRDFYGYTF
13 | TRBJ1-2 | TRBD1 | TRBV2 | few | TGTGCCAGCAGTGACCCCCGGGACAGGGGGCACACCTTC | CASSDPRDRGHTF
15 | TRBJ1-2 | . | TRBV4-3 | . | TGCGCCAGCAGCCTACTAGGGGGGGAACGCTATGGCTACACCTTC | CASSLLGGERYGYTF
14 | TRBJ1-1 | . | TRBV28 | . | TGTGCCAGCAGTTTAACAGACATGAACACTGAAGCTTTCTTT | CASSLTDMNTEAFF
13 | TRBJ1-4 | . | TRBV6-6 | . | TGTGCCGTTGCTACGGGGGGATGTGAAAAACTGTTTTTT | CAVATGGCEKLFF
14 | TRBJ1-6 | . | TRBV28 | . | TGTGCCAGCACCCCGAAGTCGGTTAATTCACCCCTCCACTTT | CASTPKSVNSPLHF
15 | TRBJ2-6 | TRBD2 | TRBV19 | . | TGTGCCTGCGCGGCGGGAGACTCTGGGGCCAACGTCCTGACTTTC | CACAAGDSGANVLTF
16 | TRBJ1-6 | TRBD1 | TRBV4-1 | few | TGCGCCAGCAGCCAACGGGAGGGGGCTAATAATTCACCCCTCCACTTT | CASSQREGANNSPLHF
13 | TRBJ2-7 | . | TRBV6-1 | . | TGTGCCAGCAGTGAAGGACTTTCCTACGAGCAGTACTTC | CASSEGLSYEQYF
15 | TRBJ2-6 | . | TRBV29-1 | . | TGCAGCGTTGAGCTTAGAAGCTCTGGGGCCAACGTCCTGACTTTC | CSVELRSSGANVLTF
15 | TRBJ1-3 | TRBD1 | TRBV10-1 | . | TGCGCCGGACGCCCGGGACAGGGTTCTGGAAACACCATATATTTT | CAGRPGQGSGNTIYF
20 | TRBJ1-1 | TRBD1 | TRBV2 | . | TGTGCCAGCAGTGAAGGAGGATTCGTGGGACAGGGGGCAGCGGACACTGAAGCTTTCTTT | CASSEGGFVGQGAADTEAFF
16 | TRBJ1-4 | . | TRBV4-3 | . | TGCGCCAGCAGCCAAGAGGGGGCCCGGCATAGTGAAAAACTGTTTTTT | CASSQEGARHSEKLFF
15 | TRBJ2-7 | . | TRBV19 | . | TGTGCCAGTTCGAGTCTCACAGGATCCCCCTACGAGCAGTACTTC | CASSSLTGSPYEQYF
13 | TRBJ2-7 | TRBD2 | TRBV18 | . | TGTGCCAGCTCACCAGGGCTAGCGGGGGAGCAGTACTTC | CASSPGLAGEQYF
13 | TRBJ1-2 | . | TRBV11-3 | . | TGTGCCAGCAGTCAGCCCAGGGGCTATGGCTACACCTTC | CASSQPRGYGYTF
12 | TRBJ2-7 | TRBD2 | TRBV29-1 | . | TGCAGCGCGGGACTAGCGGAGGCCGAGCAGTACTTC | CSAGLAEAEQYF
15 | TRBJ2-7 | TRBD1 | TRBV6-1 | . | TGTGCCAGCAGTGAACAGGGGGTCGCCTCCTACGAGCAGTACTTC | CASSEQGVASYEQYF
12 | TRBJ2-1 | TRBD2 | TRBV9 | . | TGTGCCAGCAGCCGAACTAGCGCTGAGCAGTTCTTC | CASSRTSAEQFF